Shown below are 14 T cell receptor beta chains from a single sample sequenced in a study of CD8 T cells in Susac syndrome. Random hexamers were used to reverse transcribe an amount of about 0.45 to 1 ug RNA. TCRdb re-analysed the immunoSEQ multiplex PCR reads in MiXCR, keeping a single row per CDR3 protein. The table lists 110,000 or so distinct CDR3 sequences, roughly 97% of them singletons. Specimen: CD4+ T cells from PBMCs. These receptors were collected from a human donor in good health.

Concerning this clonotype: The junction departs from the called germline gene at one end, perhaps through a read error. The V call is TRBV20-1, the J call TRBJ2-7; the match to TRBD2 covers 10 bases. The CDR3 runs 14 residues. In germline, CDR1 is DFQATT, CDR2 SNEGSKA (reference sequence). The CDR3 DNA reads as TGCAGTGCCAGAGGTAGCGGGAGGATCTACGAGCAGTACTTC. This sequence encodes CSARGSGRIYEQYF.

The rearrangement joins TRBV5-1 to TRBJ2-5; maybe TRBD2 (6 bases). Germline CDR1 is SGHRS and CDR2 is YFSETQ. This CDR3 region has 14 residues. V lost 3 bases to trimming and J lost 5 bases, with 14 bases between them. The chain's CDR3 is CASSSSLASETQYF. The CDR3 DNA is TGCGCCAGCAGCTCCTCTCTAGCGTCGGAGACCCAGTACTTC.

V gene TRBV5-1 combines with J gene TRBJ2-7, with D unclear. The length of the CDR3 is 14 residues. Germline lookup yields CDR1 SGHRS and CDR2 YFSETQ. The V and J ends lost 1 base and 2 bases respectively, with 10 bases between them. CDR3 region: CASSLRPPAYEQYF. The CDR3 coding sequence is TGCGCCAGCAGCTTGCGACCGCCCGCCTACGAGCAGTACTTC.

The chain uses TRBV29-1 and TRBJ2-3, with D maybe TRBD2 (7 bases). The germline V gene encodes CDR1 SQVTM and CDR2 ANQGSEA. V gave up 3 bases and J gave up 2 bases, with 12 bases separating them. The CDR3 is 14 residues long. The CDR3 loop reads CSVDSAGATDTQYF. The CDR3 DNA follows: TGCAGCGTTGATTCCGCGGGGGCCACAGATACGCAGTATTTT.

The chain has TRBV3-1 and TRBJ2-2; TRBD2 matches at 10 bases. CDR1 is LGHDT and CDR2 is YNNKEL in the germline V gene (reference sequence). The CDR3 consists of 15 residues. With V trimmed by 3 bases and J by 6 bases, 4 bases remained unmatched. The CDR3 spells CASSHLTSGAGELFF. CDR3 nucleotides: TGTGCCAGCAGCCATCTTACTAGCGGGGCCGGGGAGCTGTTTTTT.

The chain combines TRBV27 with TRBJ1-6, with 8 bases identical to TRBD1. The trim removed 4 bases at V and 7 bases at J, leaving 6 bases unmatched. Germline loops: CDR1 MNHEY, CDR2 SMNVEV (reference sequence). The CDR3 has 15 amino acids. CDR3 sequence reads: CASSSRTGSNSPLHF. In DNA form, the CDR3 reads TGTGCCAGCAGTTCTAGGACAGGGAGCAATTCACCCCTCCACTTT.

This clonotype has just one count. V usage is TRBV5-4 and J usage is TRBJ1-1; 7 bases map to TRBD1. J lost 0 bases, V lost 0 bases, and 8 bases had no gene match. The CDR3 extends over 17 amino acids. Germline V gene lookup returns CDR1 SGHNT and CDR2 YYREEE (reference sequence). CDR3 DNA sequence: TGTGCCAGCAGCTTGGTAGGGAGGGGGCGCATGAACACTGAAGCTTTCTTT. This translates into CASSLVGRGRMNTEAFF. Looking up the rest from reference TRBV5-4 and TRBJ1-1 gives the full variable domain: ETGVTQSPTHLIKTRGQQVTLRCSSQSGHNTVSWYQQALGQGPQFIFQYYREEENGRGNFPPRFSGLQFPNYSSELNVNALELDDSALYLCASSLVGRGRMNTEAFFGQGTRLTVV.

The rearrangement links TRBV7-8 to TRBJ2-6; weak D call: TRBD1 (6 bases). The CDR3 consists of 15 residues. V lost 11 bases and J 1 base, leaving 15 bases between the germline ends. Germline V gives CDR1 SGHVS, CDR2 FQNEAQ. In DNA form, the CDR3 reads TGTGCCTGCGTCAGGGGAGTATCTGGGGCCAACGTCCTGACTTTC. This gives the protein CACVRGVSGANVLTF.

This rearrangement joins TRBV29-1 to TRBJ2-5; a possible D gene is TRBD2 (6 bases). Germline V gives CDR1 SQVTM, CDR2 ANQGSEA. The CDR3 is 12 residues long. The V end was cut by 7 bases, the J end by 9 bases, with 18 bases between. The CDR3 sequence is CSANGGPGAQYF. The CDR3, as DNA: TGCAGCGCCAACGGCGGGCCGGGGGCCCAGTACTTC.

The DNA of the CDR3 is TGCAGCGTCGCACCAGGGCCCTACGAGCAGTACTTC. Its translation is CSVAPGPYEQYF. The rearrangement uses TRBV29-1 and TRBJ2-7; TRBD1 is a possible D gene (5 bases). The V gene lost 6 bases and the J gene lost 2 bases, with 11 bases spanning the gap. The CDR3 contains 12 residues. CDR1 SQVTM and CDR2 ANQGSEA come from the germline V gene.

In its sample, this clonotype was seen once. This chain connects TRBV3-1 to TRBJ2-7; D not certain. From germline, CDR1 is LGHDT and CDR2 YNNKEL (reference sequence). The CDR3 is 12 residues long. V gave up 1 base and J gave up 6 bases, with 7 bases separating them. The CDR3 region is CASSQVPLEQYF. The CDR3 DNA is TGTGCCAGCAGCCAAGTCCCTCTCGAGCAGTACTTC.

The chain is built from TRBV7-9 and TRBJ1-1, with 7 bases matching TRBD1. The CDR3 is 14 residues long. J lost 4 bases, V lost 6 bases, and 8 bases had no gene match. Germline assignment: CDR1 SEHNR and CDR2 FQNEAQ (reference sequence). The CDR3 reads CASSPGGGGTEAFF. CDR3 coding DNA: TGTGCCAGCAGTCCAGGGGGGGGAGGCACTGAAGCTTTCTTT.

The chain joins TRBV3-1 to TRBJ2-7; D is perhaps TRBD1 (6 bases). Germline assignment: CDR1 LGHDT and CDR2 YNNKEL (reference sequence). V dropped 1 base and J dropped 3 bases, with 10 bases sitting between them. The CDR3 sequence is 14 residues long. For the CDR3, the DNA is TGTGCCAGCAGCCAAGGGTTAGGGGGCTACGAGCAGTACTTC. Encoded protein: CASSQGLGGYEQYF.

This clonotype was observed once. The V call is TRBV5-5, the J call TRBJ2-6; D remains ambiguous. Germline V gene sequence: CDR1 SGHKS, CDR2 YYEKEE (reference sequence). The V end lost 5 bases, the J end lost 0 bases, and 6 bases lay between the germline ends. This CDR3 comprises 14 residues. The CDR3 sequence: CASSFISGANVLTF. Here the CDR3 DNA reads TGTGCCAGCAGTTTTATCTCTGGGGCCAACGTCCTGACTTTC.